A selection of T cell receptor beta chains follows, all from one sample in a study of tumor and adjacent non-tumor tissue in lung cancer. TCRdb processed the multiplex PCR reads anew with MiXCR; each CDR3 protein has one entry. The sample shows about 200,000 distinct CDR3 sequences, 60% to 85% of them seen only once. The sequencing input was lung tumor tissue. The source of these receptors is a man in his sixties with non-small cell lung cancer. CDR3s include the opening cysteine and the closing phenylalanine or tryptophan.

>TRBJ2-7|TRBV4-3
CASNQYPRTGAYEQYF
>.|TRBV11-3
CARSLAQSQPQYF
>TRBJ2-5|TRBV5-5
CASSLTGAETHYF
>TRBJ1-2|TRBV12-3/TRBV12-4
CASSALRGGGYTF
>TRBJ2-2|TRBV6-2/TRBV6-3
CASRLSPVNIGELFF
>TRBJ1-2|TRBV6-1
CASSDWQGVYGYTF
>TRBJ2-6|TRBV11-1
CASSPLLADSGANVLTF
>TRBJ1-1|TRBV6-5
CVSITRRLRGNAEAFF
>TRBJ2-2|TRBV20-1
CSVTSEGSPGELFF
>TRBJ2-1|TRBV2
CASRDRNNEQFF
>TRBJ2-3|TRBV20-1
CNARASTNTQYF
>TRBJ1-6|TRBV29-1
CSASLDGYNSPLHF
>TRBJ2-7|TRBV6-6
CVSSLSPGGAYEQYF
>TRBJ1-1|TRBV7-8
CASSLNPSGRNTEAFF